One and the same sample provided the 21 T cell receptor beta chains below, sequenced in a study of vaccination and CD4 T cells after COVID-19. Treatment noted: approximately 9-day PBMC culture with coronavirus spike peptide pools or control peptides (ViraFEST assay). These receptors' antigens are unknown. Cultured CD4+ T cells had their DNA profiled by the Oncomine TCR Beta short-read assay. TCRdb redid the calling of the PCR reads with MiXCR, one entry per CDR3 protein. Among about 1,900 distinct CDR3 sequences listed, about 66% were seen once. Material: CD4+ T cells from blood, cultured in vitro, obtained after SARS-CoV-2 vaccination. These receptors were collected from a human donor who had recovered from COVID-19.

This rearrangement joins TRBV7-9 to TRBJ2-1, with D perhaps TRBD2 (5 bases). The germline gives CDR1 SEHNR, CDR2 FQNEAQ (reference sequence). V was cut by 1 base and J by 13 bases, with 11 bases left in between. The CDR3 has 12 amino acids. The CDR3: CASSLERAGQFF. CDR3 coding DNA: TGTGCCAGCAGCTTAGAACGGGCGGGCCAGTTCTTC.

The chain couples TRBV11-2 to TRBJ2-5, with D perhaps TRBD2 (6 bases). This CDR3 has 15 residues. The germline CDR1 and CDR2 sequences are SGHAT and FQNNGV. V was shortened by 1 base and J by 4 bases, with 13 bases between the two germline ends. The CDR3, as DNA: TGTGCCAGCAGCTTAGGTCAGCGGGCGGGAGAGACCCAGTACTTC. This codes for CASSLGQRAGETQYF.

This clonotype was recorded only once. V is TRBV6-5 and J is TRBJ1-1, with 10 nucleotides matching TRBD1. Per the germline V gene, CDR1 is MNHEY and CDR2 is SVGAGI. The CDR3 is made up of 19 amino acids. The V and J ends lost 0 bases and 6 bases, in that order; junction bases with no gene match: 16. The CDR3 nucleotides read TGTGCCAGCAGTTACTCGATTCTGGGACAGGGGATGGGGCGACCTGAAGCTTTCTTT. Amino acid sequence: CASSYSILGQGMGRPEAFF.

The chain joins TRBV2 to TRBJ2-1; 11 bases match TRBD2. Germline V lookup: CDR1 SNHLY, CDR2 FYNNEI. There are 14 residues in the CDR3. The trim removed 5 bases at V and 3 bases at J, leaving 0 bases unmatched. The CDR3 DNA reads TGTGCCAGCAGTACTAGCGGGAGCTACAATGAGCAGTTCTTC. It translates to CASSTSGSYNEQFF.

The V call is TRBV27, the J call TRBJ2-5; D not certain. V lost 8 bases, J lost 5 bases, and 18 bases lay in between. The CDR3 is 14 amino acids. The V gene's germline CDR1 is MNHEY and CDR2 SMNVEV (reference sequence). The DNA of the CDR3 is TGTGCCAGCGGACCCTCGCCGCGGTGGGAGACCCAGTACTTC. Amino acids: CASGPSPRWETQYF.

DNA of the CDR3: TGTGCCAGCAAACGGACAGGGGCCGGCGGGGACACTGAAGCTTTCTTT. Amino acids: CASKRTGAGGDTEAFF. The rearrangement uses TRBV25-1 and TRBJ1-1, with TRBD1 matching 9 bases. The CDR3 length is 16 residues. Germline V lookup: CDR1 MGHDK, CDR2 SYGVNS. After removal of 7 bases from V and 3 bases from J, the junction contained 12 bases not matched to a gene.

In this sample, this clonotype turned up once. The J gene is TRBJ2-1, the V gene TRBV2, with TRBD2 matching 8 bases. This CDR3 has 14 amino acids. Germline V lookup: CDR1 SNHLY, CDR2 FYNNEI. The J segment lost 11 bases and the V segment lost 4 bases, leaving 10 bases of the junction unmatched. DNA for the CDR3: TGTGCCAGCAGTGTAGCGAGCGGGGGCGCCCAGCAGTTCTTC. It codes for CASSVASGGAQQFF. The full variable domain, with the rest looked up from reference TRBV2 and TRBJ2-1, is EPEVTQTPSHQVTQMGQEVILRCVPISNHLYFYWYRQILGQKVEFLVSFYNNEISEKSEIFDDQFSVERPDGSNFTLKIRSTKLEDSAMYFCASSVASGGAQQFFGPGTRLTVL.

The rearrangement links TRBV10-3 to TRBJ2-2, with 15 nucleotides matching TRBD2. V lost 10 bases to trimming and J lost 3 bases; unmatched junction nucleotides: 12. Germline lookup yields CDR1 ENHRY and CDR2 SYGVKD. The CDR3 has 18 amino acids. This chain's CDR3 is CATAPRTSGRADTGELFF. The CDR3 DNA reads TGTGCCACCGCCCCTCGGACTAGCGGGAGGGCAGACACCGGGGAGCTGTTTTTT.

The rearrangement links TRBV20-1 to TRBJ1-1; 7 bases align to TRBD1. The CDR3 is made up of 12 amino acids. Germline V CDR1 and CDR2: DFQATT, SNEGSKA (reference sequence). CDR3 in DNA: TGCAGCCTTTCAGGGGGTCTAACTGAAGCTTTCTTT. Protein product: CSLSGGLTEAFF.

Only one count was recorded for this clonotype. V usage is TRBV24-1 and J usage is TRBJ2-2, with D unclear. V lost 1 base and J lost 3, with 8 bases in between. This CDR3 has 15 residues. The V gene's germline CDR1 is KGHDR and CDR2 SFDVKD. CDR3 sequence reads: CATSDLGRDTGELFF. The CDR3 nucleotides are TGTGCCACCAGTGATTTAGGTAGGGACACCGGGGAGCTGTTTTTT.

This chain connects TRBV3-1 to TRBJ2-5; unclear D gene. Between the trimmed V and J ends, which lost 5 bases and 2 bases, there was a span of 12 bases. The CDR3 contains 14 residues. Germline V gives CDR1 LGHDT, CDR2 YNNKEL (reference sequence). The CDR3 DNA is TGTGCCAGCAGCGGGCCACCCCTGCAAGAGACCCAGTACTTC. Residues: CASSGPPLQETQYF.

This clonotype was observed a few times. The genes are TRBV7-2 and TRBJ2-7; possibly TRBD2 for D (7 bases). This CDR3 comprises 14 residues. The germline V gene encodes CDR1 SGHTA and CDR2 FQGNSA. V gave up 3 bases and J gave up 1 base, with 10 bases separating them. The CDR3, as DNA: TGTGCCAGCAGCTTTAGGGGGGGATCCTACGAGCAGTACTTC. Translated: CASSFRGGSYEQYF.

This clonotype has just one count. This chain joins TRBV7-2 and TRBJ2-5, with D unresolved. Deletions cut 1 base from V and 2 bases from J, with 11 bases between. Germline loops: CDR1 SGHTA, CDR2 FQGNSA. This CDR3 region has 15 residues. The CDR3 DNA follows: TGTGCCAGCAGCTTAGTATCGGCCCTACAAGAGACCCAGTACTTC. It codes for CASSLVSALQETQYF.

This clonotype has a handful of counts. CDR3 in amino acids: CSAESGTGVIDTQYF. CDR3 nucleotide sequence: TGCAGTGCTGAGTCCGGGACAGGGGTTATAGATACGCAGTATTTT. The rearrangement uses TRBV20-1 and TRBJ2-3; 10 nucleotides agree with TRBD1. CDR3 size: 15 residues. V lost 5 bases and J lost 5; bases outside the gene matches: 10. Germline CDR1 and CDR2: DFQATT and SNEGSKA (reference sequence).

The chain has TRBV20-1 and TRBJ1-2; TRBD1 might be the D (5 bases). Germline CDR1 is DFQATT and CDR2 is SNEGSKA (reference sequence). This CDR3 has 16 amino acids. V lost 2 bases and J lost 3, with 19 bases in between. The CDR3 here is CSARFWGRRTDYGYTF. The CDR3 DNA is TGCAGTGCTAGATTTTGGGGCAGGAGGACGGACTATGGCTACACCTTC.

The CDR3 DNA reads as TGTGCCAGCAGTTACTCCGGGACAGGGGGCTACGAGCAGTACTTC. It specifies CASSYSGTGGYEQYF. V and J are TRBV6-2 or TRBV6-3 and TRBJ2-7; 11 nucleotides line up with TRBD1. Germline V gene sequence: CDR1 MNHEY, CDR2 SVGEGT. V dropped 0 bases and J dropped 3; count of bases not matched to a gene: 1. This CDR3 comprises 15 residues.

V is TRBV10-1 and J is TRBJ2-1, with TRBD2 matching 12 bases. Per the germline V gene, CDR1 is WNHNN and CDR2 is SYGVQD (reference sequence). V lost 3 bases, J lost 6 bases, and 3 bases stayed unmatched. There are 15 residues in the CDR3. CDR3: CASSDRLAGVNEQFF. CDR3 in DNA: TGCGCCAGCAGTGACCGACTAGCGGGAGTCAATGAGCAGTTCTTC.

This clonotype was seen only a few times. V is TRBV20-1 and J is TRBJ2-5; 7 bases line up with TRBD2. The ends lost 6 bases at V and 5 bases at J; junction bases unmatched: 9. The length of the CDR3 is 13 residues. CDR1 is DFQATT and CDR2 is SNEGSKA in the germline V gene (reference sequence). The CDR3 DNA is TGCAGTGCCCGAGGGGCGGGGGATGAGACCCAGTACTTC. This codes for CSARGAGDETQYF.

The rearrangement joins TRBV7-2 to TRBJ2-7; D not resolved. This CDR3 is built from 14 residues. Germline V gene lookup returns CDR1 SGHTA and CDR2 FQGNSA. Trimming left V 1 base short and J 0 bases short, with 7 bases between. CDR3: CASSLESNSYEQYF. Written as DNA, the CDR3 is TGTGCCAGCAGCTTAGAAAGTAACTCCTACGAGCAGTACTTC. The complete variable domain, with remaining parts taken from reference TRBV7-2 and TRBJ2-7, reads GAGVSQSPSNKVTEKGKDVELRCDPISGHTALYWYRQSLGQGLEFLIYFQGNSAPDKSGLPSDRFSAERTGGSVSTLTIQRTQQEDSAVYLCASSLESNSYEQYFGPGTRLTVT.

The V call is TRBV7-2, the J call TRBJ1-2; 12 positions agree with TRBD1. This CDR3 is built from 15 residues. With V trimmed by 2 bases and J by 8 bases, 6 bases remained unmatched. Germline CDR1 SGHTA, CDR2 FQGNSA. CDR3: CASSLMGQGASGYTF. CDR3 bases: TGTGCCAGCAGCTTAATGGGACAGGGGGCGTCGGGCTACACCTTC.

The rearrangement links TRBV7-6 to TRBJ2-3, with TRBD1 matching 7 bases. The germline V gene has CDR1 SGHVS and CDR2 FNYEAQ. The CDR3 covers 13 residues. Trimming removed 4 bases from V and 4 bases from J; junction bases left unmatched: 2. The CDR3: CASSWGQSDTQYF. CDR3 bases: TGTGCCAGCAGCTGGGGACAGTCAGATACGCAGTATTTT. Full variable domain (remainder filled in from reference TRBV7-6 and TRBJ2-3): GAGVSQSPRYKVTKRGQDVALRCDPISGHVSLYWYRQALGQGPEFLTYFNYEAQQDKSGLPNDRFSAERPEGSISTLTIQRTEQRDSAMYRCASSWGQSDTQYFGPGTRLTVL.